This TCR beta chain was captured by sequencing in a study of graft-versus-host responses after intestinal transplantation. About the study: Induction with anti-thymocyte globulin, then tacrolimus and steroids for around three years, was given to all recipients.

This CDR3 has 12 amino acids. After removal of 5 bases from V and 6 bases from J, the junction contained 4 bases not matched to a gene. Germline lookup yields CDR1 SGHTA and CDR2 FQGNSA. The data were produced by immunoSEQ multiplex PCR, yet TCRdb's version contains in-frame clones alone and is incomplete. Of under 55,000 clones in the sample, roughly nine tenths were seen once. The chain has TRBV7-2 and TRBJ2-7; 7 bases line up with TRBD1. This sequence originates from a human patient who received an intestinal transplant, so some T cells may come from the graft donor. The sample consisted of PBMCs, taken 524 days after transplant. CDR3 amino acids: CASSRPGGEQYF. In DNA, the CDR3 is TGTGCCAGCAGCCGTCCAGGGGGCGAGCAGTACTTC.